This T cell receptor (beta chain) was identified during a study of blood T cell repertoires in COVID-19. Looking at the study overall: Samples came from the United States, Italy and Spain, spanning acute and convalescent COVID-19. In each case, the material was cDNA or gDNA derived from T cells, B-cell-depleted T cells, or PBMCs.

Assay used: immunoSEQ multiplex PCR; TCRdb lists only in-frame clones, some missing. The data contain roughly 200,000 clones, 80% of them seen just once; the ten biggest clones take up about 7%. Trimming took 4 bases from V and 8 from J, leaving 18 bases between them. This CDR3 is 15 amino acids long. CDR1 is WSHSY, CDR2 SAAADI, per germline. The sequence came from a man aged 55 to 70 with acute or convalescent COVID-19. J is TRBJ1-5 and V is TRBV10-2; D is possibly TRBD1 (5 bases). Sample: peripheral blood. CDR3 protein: CASSASTGGREPQHF. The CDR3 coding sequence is TGCGCCAGCAGTGCGAGCACCGGGGGGAGGGAGCCCCAGCATTTT.